One and the same sample provided the 10 T cell receptor beta chains below, sequenced in a study of human T cells and chemical hapten exposure. TCRdb re-analysed the RACE reads in MiXCR, keeping a single row per CDR3 protein. Counted here are 150,000 to 200,000 distinct CDR3 sequences, 20% to 25% occurring once; the ten biggest clones make up approximately 6.7%. Time point noted: patch test 1, 2 weeks after DPC sensitization. The treatment is: therapeutic diphenylcyclopropenone sensitization with weekly scalp DPC. The source was whole blood, collected in connection with sensitization to the hapten diphenylcyclopropenone (DPC). These receptors all come from a woman aged 50 to 60 with alopecia areata. Some clones in this sample may be carry-over from other donors' samples.

Only a few counts were recorded for this clonotype. The J gene is TRBJ2-5, the V gene TRBV9; D call uncertain. This CDR3 region has 13 residues. CDR1 and CDR2 (germline): SGDLS, YYNGEE. Trimming removed 0 bases at V and 5 bases at J, with 8 bases between. DNA of the CDR3: TGTGCCAGCAGCGTAGAACGGCCGGAGACCCAGTACTTC. Translation: CASSVERPETQYF.

CDR3 loop: CASSQDLRGRENEQFF. CDR3 DNA: TGCGCCAGCAGCCAAGATCTTCGCGGGAGGGAAAATGAGCAGTTCTTC. This sequence joins TRBV4-1 and TRBJ2-1; 9 bases match TRBD2. This CDR3 comprises 16 residues. CDR1 MGHRA and CDR2 YSYEKL come from the germline V gene. V lost 0 bases to trimming and J lost 7 bases; unmatched junction nucleotides: 7.

This clonotype came up a few times. The V gene is TRBV10-3, the J gene TRBJ2-7; TRBD2 matches at 11 bases. J lost 2 bases, V lost 2 bases, and 2 bases had no gene match. Germline V CDR1 and CDR2: ENHRY, SYGVKD. The CDR3 runs 15 residues. The CDR3 spells CAISEPGLAAYEQYF. CDR3 nucleotide sequence: TGTGCCATCAGTGAGCCGGGACTAGCGGCCTACGAGCAGTACTTC.

This clonotype was counted only a few times. The rearrangement joins TRBV11-2 to TRBJ1-1; TRBD1 matches 7 bases. V gave up 5 bases and J gave up 4 bases; unmatched junction bases: 7. Germline values: CDR1 SGHAT, CDR2 FQNNGV. The CDR3 contains 14 residues. CDR3 in amino acids: CASSLPTGSTEAFF. The CDR3 coding sequence is TGTGCCAGCAGCCTCCCGACAGGGTCCACTGAAGCTTTCTTT.

The table lists this clonotype with a few counts. The V gene is TRBV6-4, the J gene TRBJ2-3; D gene unclear. Germline CDR1 MRHNA, CDR2 SNTAGT. This CDR3 is built from 15 residues. Between the trimmed V and J ends, which lost 3 bases and 6 bases, there was a span of 16 bases. In DNA, the CDR3 is TGTGCCAGCAGTGAGTCGACTCTGACTCGGGATACGCAGTATTTT. It is translated as CASSESTLTRDTQYF.

DNA of the CDR3: TGTGCCAGCAGCTCACTAGCGGAAGTACCCTACGAGCAGTACTTC. It specifies CASSSLAEVPYEQYF. The V gene is TRBV7-9, the J gene TRBJ2-7, with 8 bases that match TRBD2. With V trimmed by 4 bases and J by 2 bases, 7 bases remained unmatched. Per the germline V gene, CDR1 is SEHNR and CDR2 is FQNEAQ (reference sequence). This CDR3 spans 15 amino acids.

The rearrangement joins TRBV11-2 to TRBJ2-3, with a tentative D call TRBD2 (6 bases). CDR1 and CDR2 (germline): SGHAT, FQNNGV. The CDR3 loop spans 13 amino acids. V was cut by 6 bases and J by 2 bases, with 9 bases left in between. The CDR3 sequence: CASRRDFTDTQYF. The CDR3 DNA follows: TGTGCCAGCAGGCGGGACTTCACAGATACGCAGTATTTT.

This chain joins TRBV3-1 and TRBJ2-6; D remains ambiguous. With 0 bases removed from V and 2 bases from J, the gap between germline ends came to 5 bases. CDR3 length equals 15 residues. The germline V gene has CDR1 LGHDT and CDR2 YNNKEL (reference sequence). The CDR3, as DNA: TGTGCCAGCAGCCAAGACGCGACTGGGGCCAACGTCCTGACTTTC. Translated: CASSQDATGANVLTF.

This sequence joins TRBV10-3 and TRBJ2-7; no clear D gene. CDR1 ENHRY and CDR2 SYGVKD come from the germline V gene. The CDR3 runs to 16 residues. V lost 3 bases to trimming and J lost 2 bases, with 17 bases between them. This CDR3 reads CAISEDWAKRAYEQYF. Here the CDR3 DNA reads TGTGCCATCAGTGAAGATTGGGCAAAAAGGGCCTACGAGCAGTACTTC.

This clonotype was counted only a few times. This chain links TRBV9 with TRBJ2-1; 14 bases align to TRBD2. V shed 4 bases, J shed 6 bases, and the junction held 12 bases outside the gene matches. Germline V gene lookup returns CDR1 SGDLS and CDR2 YYNGEE. This CDR3 has 18 amino acids. CDR3 residues: CASSRLAGGPLIPNEQFF. CDR3 bases: TGTGCCAGCAGCCGACTAGCGGGAGGGCCCCTGATCCCCAATGAGCAGTTCTTC.